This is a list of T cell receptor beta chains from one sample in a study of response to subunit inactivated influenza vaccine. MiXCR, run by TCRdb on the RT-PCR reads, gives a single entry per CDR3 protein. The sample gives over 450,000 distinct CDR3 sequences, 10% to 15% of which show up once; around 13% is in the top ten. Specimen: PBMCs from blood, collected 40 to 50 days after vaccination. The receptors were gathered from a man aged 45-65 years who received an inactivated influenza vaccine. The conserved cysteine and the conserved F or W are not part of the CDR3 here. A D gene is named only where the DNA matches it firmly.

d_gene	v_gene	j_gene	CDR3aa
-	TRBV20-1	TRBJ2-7	CARDVLTGRTYEQY
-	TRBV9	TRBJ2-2	ASSVEPLGWSTGELF
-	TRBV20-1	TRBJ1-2	SASEGSSNYGYT
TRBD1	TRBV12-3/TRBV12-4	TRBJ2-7	ASSEGGPYEQY
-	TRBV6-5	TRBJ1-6	ASSYSVSSYNSPLH
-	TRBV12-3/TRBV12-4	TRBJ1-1	ASSPAWESGEAF
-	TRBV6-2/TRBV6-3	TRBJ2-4	ASSSPGAKNIQY
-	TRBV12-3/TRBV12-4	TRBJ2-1	ASSVRYGEQF
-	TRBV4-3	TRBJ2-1	ASSQDLGYGEQF
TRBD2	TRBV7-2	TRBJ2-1	ASRPQVGLAENEQF
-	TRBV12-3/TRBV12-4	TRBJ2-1	ASSLAGGTYNEQF
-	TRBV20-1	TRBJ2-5	SAEGSGETQY
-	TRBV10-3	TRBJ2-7	AISEAGAYEQY
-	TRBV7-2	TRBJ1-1	ASSLAGGSSTEAF
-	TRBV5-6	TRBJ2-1	ASSPTTGSSYNEQF
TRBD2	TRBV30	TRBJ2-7	AWSLGLAGEQY
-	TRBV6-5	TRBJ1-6	ASSLTDLNSPLH
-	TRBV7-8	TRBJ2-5	ASSLARASPQETQY
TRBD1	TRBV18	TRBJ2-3	ASSPGVGQGQY
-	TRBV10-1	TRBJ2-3	ASSDFNGQLTDTQY
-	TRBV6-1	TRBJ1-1	ASIDTPWGTEAF
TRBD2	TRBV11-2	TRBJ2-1	ASSLAGTSGSYEQF
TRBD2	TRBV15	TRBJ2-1	ATGAGEGLNEQF
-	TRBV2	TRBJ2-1	ASSEAGGASYNEQF
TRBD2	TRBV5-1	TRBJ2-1	ASSYRLAGGPNEQF
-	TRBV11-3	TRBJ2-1	ASSLDYKSEQF
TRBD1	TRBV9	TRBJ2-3	ASSAGQGDTQY
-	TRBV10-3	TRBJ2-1	AIGPGGTNEQF
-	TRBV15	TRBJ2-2	ATSSIPAAGLPGELF
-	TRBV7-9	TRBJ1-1	ASSPRTSEAF
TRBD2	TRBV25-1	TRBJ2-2	ASRSLSPGLAGVGTGELF
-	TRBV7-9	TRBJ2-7	ASSLPGPLYEQY
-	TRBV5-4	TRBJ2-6	ASSSEGSGANVLT
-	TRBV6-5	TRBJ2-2	ASSYSAGQRSAGELF
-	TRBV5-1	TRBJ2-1	ASSPLDANEQF
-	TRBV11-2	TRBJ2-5	ASSPQGGSETQY
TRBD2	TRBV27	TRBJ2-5	AGRSGRAETQY
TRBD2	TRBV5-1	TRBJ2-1	ASSPRVAGGGLSNEQF
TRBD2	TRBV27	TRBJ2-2	ASRLRVGLDYTGELF
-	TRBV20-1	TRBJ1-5	SARLTGQPQH
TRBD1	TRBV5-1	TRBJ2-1	ASSATGTGDNEQF
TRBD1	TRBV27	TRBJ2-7	ASSPTPTGYRYEQY
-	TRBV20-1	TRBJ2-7	SARGAQTPSYEQY
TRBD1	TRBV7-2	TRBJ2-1	ASSRRTGGGDEQF
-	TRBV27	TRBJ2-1	AGGGGRTEQF